This T cell receptor (beta chain) derives from a study of T cells in Graves' hyperthyroidism and ophthalmopathy. The sample holds many counts of this clonotype. Its antigen is not identified. Study findings and constraints: Most thyroid clonotypes with frequency above 0.001 were detected in blood.

Uncontrolled infection, other autoimmune disease, pregnancy or lactation excluded patients. From RNA transcripts, TCR beta CDR3 regions were amplified. First-round RT-PCR with HTBI primers amplified the TCR CDR3 region. One entry per CDR3 protein, called by TCRdb with MiXCR from the multiplex PCR reads. The profile shows a few hundred thousand distinct CDR3 sequences, 20% to 25% of them singletons. V lost 6 bases and J lost 5; bases outside the gene matches: 3. In germline, CDR1 is DFQATT, CDR2 SNEGSKA (reference sequence). This CDR3 spans 12 amino acids. The rearrangement links TRBV20-1 to TRBJ2-5, with 10 nucleotides matching TRBD2. The sequencing sample was made of blood. The receptor comes from a man younger than 40 with Graves' ophthalmopathy. This CDR3 reads CSALAGEETQYF. CDR3 DNA: TGCAGTGCCCTAGCGGGAGAGGAGACCCAGTACTTC.